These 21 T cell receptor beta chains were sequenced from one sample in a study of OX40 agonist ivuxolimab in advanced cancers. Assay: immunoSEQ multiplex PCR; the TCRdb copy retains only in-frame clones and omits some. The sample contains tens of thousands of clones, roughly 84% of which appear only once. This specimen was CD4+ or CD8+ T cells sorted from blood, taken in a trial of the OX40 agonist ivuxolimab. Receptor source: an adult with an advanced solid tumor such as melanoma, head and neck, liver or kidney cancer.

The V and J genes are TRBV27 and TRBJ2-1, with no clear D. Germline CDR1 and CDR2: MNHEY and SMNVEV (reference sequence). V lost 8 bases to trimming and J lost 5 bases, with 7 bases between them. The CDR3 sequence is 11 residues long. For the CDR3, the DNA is TGTGCCAGCCTATGGCACAATGAGCAGTTCTTC. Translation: CASLWHNEQFF.

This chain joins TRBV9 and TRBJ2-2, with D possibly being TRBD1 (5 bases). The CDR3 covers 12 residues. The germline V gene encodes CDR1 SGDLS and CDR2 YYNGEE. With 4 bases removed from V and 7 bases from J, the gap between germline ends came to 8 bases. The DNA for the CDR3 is TGTGCCAGCAGCCCCCAGGGCGGGGAGCTGTTTTTT. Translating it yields CASSPQGGELFF.

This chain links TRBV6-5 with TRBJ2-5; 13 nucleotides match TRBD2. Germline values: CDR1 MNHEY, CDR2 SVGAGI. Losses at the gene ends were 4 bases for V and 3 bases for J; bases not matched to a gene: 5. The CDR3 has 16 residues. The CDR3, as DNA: TGTGCCAGCAGTTCCTGGACTAGCGGGAGAGAAGAGACCCAGTACTTC. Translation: CASSSWTSGREETQYF.

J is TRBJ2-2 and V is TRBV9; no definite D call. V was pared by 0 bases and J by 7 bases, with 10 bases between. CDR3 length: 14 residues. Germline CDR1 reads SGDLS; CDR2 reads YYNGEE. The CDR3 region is CASSVGAVGGELFF. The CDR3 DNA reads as TGTGCCAGCAGCGTAGGGGCGGTCGGCGGGGAGCTGTTTTTT.

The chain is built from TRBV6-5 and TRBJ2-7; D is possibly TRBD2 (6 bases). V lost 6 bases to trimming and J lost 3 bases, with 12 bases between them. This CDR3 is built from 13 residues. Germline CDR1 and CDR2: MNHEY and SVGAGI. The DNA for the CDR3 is TGTGCCAGCAGACGGGACTCAAACTACGAGCAGTACTTC. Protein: CASRRDSNYEQYF.

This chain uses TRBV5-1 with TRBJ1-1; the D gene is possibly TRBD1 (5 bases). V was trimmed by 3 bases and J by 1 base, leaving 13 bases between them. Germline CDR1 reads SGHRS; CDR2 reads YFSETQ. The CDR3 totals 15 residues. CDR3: CASSSARAGNTEAFF. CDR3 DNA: TGCGCCAGCAGCTCGGCCAGGGCCGGGAACACTGAAGCTTTCTTT. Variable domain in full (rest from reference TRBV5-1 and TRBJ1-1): KAGVTQTPRYLIKTRGQQVTLSCSPISGHRSVSWYQQTPGQGLQFLFEYFSETQRNKGNFPGRFSGRQFSNSRSEMNVSTLELGDSALYLCASSSARAGNTEAFFGQGTRLTVV.

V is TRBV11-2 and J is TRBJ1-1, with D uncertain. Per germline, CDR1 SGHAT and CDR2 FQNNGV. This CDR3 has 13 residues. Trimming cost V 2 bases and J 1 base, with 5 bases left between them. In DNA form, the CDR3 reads TGTGCCAGCAGCTTACTCGGGAACACTGAAGCTTTCTTT. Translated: CASSLLGNTEAFF.

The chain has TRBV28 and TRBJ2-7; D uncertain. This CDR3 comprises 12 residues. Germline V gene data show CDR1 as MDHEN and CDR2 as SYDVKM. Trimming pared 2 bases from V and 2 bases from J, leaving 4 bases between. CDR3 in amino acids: CASSLGAYEQYF. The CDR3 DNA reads TGTGCCAGCAGTTTAGGGGCCTACGAGCAGTACTTC.

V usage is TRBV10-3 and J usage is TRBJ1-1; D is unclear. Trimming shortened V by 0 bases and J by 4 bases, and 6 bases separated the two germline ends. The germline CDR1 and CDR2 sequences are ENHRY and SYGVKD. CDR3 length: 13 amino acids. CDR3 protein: CAISESAGTEAFF. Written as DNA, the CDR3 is TGTGCCATCAGTGAGTCTGCGGGCACTGAAGCTTTCTTT.

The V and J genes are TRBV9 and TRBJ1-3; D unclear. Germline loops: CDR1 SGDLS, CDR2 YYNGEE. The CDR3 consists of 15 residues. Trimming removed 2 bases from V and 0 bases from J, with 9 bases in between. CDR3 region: CASSVRRPSGNTIYF. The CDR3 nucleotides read TGTGCCAGCAGCGTCCGTCGGCCCTCTGGAAACACCATATATTTT.

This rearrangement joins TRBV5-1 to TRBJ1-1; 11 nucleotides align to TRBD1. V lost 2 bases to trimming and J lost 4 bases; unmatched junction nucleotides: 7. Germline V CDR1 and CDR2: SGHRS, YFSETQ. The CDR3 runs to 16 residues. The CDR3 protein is CASSLGQGASVTEAFF. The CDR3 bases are TGCGCCAGCAGCTTAGGACAGGGGGCTTCTGTCACTGAAGCTTTCTTT.

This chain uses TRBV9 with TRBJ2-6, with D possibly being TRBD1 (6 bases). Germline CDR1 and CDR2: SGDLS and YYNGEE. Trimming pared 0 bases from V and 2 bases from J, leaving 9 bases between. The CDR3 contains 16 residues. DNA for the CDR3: TGTGCCAGCAGCGTAGTACCAGGGGCTGGGGCCAACGTCCTGACTTTC. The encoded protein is CASSVVPGAGANVLTF.

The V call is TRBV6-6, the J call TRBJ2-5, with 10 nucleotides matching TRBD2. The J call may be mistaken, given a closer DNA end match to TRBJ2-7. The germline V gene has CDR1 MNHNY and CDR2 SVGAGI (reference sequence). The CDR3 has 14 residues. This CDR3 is CASNRAGGSYEQYF. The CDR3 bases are TGTGCCAGCAACCGAGCGGGGGGGTCCTACGAGCAGTACTTC.

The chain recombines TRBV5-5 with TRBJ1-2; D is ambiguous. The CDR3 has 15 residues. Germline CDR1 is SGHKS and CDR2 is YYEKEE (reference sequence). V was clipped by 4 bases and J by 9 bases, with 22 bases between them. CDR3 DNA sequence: TGTGCCAGCAGCCGAACCCCGGTGGTTGGTGAAAGCTACACCTTC. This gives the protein CASSRTPVVGESYTF.

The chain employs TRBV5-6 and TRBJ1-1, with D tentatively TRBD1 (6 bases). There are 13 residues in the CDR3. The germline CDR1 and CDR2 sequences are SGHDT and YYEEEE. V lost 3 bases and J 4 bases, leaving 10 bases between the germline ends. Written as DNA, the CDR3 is TGTGCCAGCAGCTCTGGCAGGGGCACTGAAGCTTTCTTT. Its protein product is CASSSGRGTEAFF.

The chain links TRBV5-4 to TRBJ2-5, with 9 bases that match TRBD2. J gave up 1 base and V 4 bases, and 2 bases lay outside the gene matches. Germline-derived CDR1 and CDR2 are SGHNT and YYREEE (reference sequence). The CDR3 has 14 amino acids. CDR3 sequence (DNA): TGTGCCAGCAGCCGGGGACTAGCCCAAGAGACCCAGTACTTC. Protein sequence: CASSRGLAQETQYF.

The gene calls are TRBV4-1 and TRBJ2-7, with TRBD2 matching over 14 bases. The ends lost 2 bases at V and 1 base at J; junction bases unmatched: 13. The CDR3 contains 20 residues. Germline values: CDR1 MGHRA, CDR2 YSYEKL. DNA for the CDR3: TGCGCCAGCAGCCAATCCTCGGGACTAGCGGGAGAGTCCCCTTCCTACGAGCAGTACTTC. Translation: CASSQSSGLAGESPSYEQYF.

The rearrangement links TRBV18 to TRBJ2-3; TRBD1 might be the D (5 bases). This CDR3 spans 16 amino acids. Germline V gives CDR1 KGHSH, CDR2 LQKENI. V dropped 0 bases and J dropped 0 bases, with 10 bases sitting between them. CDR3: CASSPPRQTSTDTQYF. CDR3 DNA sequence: TGTGCCAGCTCACCACCCCGACAGACTAGCACAGATACGCAGTATTTT.

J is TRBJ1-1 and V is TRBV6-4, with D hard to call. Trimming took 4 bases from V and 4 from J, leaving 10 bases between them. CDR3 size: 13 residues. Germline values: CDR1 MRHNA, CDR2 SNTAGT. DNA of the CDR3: TGTGCCAGCAGTGGTGAGGGAGGCACTGAAGCTTTCTTT. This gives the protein CASSGEGGTEAFF.

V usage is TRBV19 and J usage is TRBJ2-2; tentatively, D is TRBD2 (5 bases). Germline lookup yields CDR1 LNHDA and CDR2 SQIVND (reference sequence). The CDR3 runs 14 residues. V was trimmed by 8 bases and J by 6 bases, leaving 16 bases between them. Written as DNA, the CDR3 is TGTGCCAGTGAGAGGGCGCAGAAGGCCGGGGAGCTGTTTTTT. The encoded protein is CASERAQKAGELFF. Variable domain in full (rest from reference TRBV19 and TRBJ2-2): DGGITQSPKYLFRKEGQNVTLSCEQNLNHDAMYWYRQDPGQGLRLIYYSQIVNDFQKGDIAEGYSVSREKKESFPLTVTSAQKNPTAFYLCASERAQKAGELFFGEGSRLTVL.

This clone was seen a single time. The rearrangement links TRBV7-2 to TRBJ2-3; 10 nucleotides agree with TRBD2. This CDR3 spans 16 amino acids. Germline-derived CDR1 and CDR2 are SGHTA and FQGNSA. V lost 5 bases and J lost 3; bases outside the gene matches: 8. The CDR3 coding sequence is TGTGCCAGCAGCAGGCTTAGCGGGGGGCATACAGATACGCAGTATTTT. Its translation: CASSRLSGGHTDTQYF.